These 10 T cell receptor beta chains share one sample of origin, sequenced in a study of blood T cell repertoires in COVID-19. The data were produced by immunoSEQ multiplex PCR, yet TCRdb's version contains in-frame clones alone and is incomplete. The sample lists some 200,000 clones; around 89% were seen once. Sequencing input: PBMCs or T cells enriched from blood (not recorded which). The receptors come from a woman in her late teens or twenties who had recovered from COVID-19.

J is TRBJ1-2 and V is TRBV5-4, with D perhaps TRBD1 (5 bases). CDR1 is SGHNT, CDR2 YYREEE, per germline (reference sequence). The CDR3 extends over 14 amino acids. Trimming removed 2 bases from V and 8 bases from J, with 16 bases in between. The CDR3: CASSFSLPGEGYTF. In nucleotides, the CDR3 is TGTGCCAGCAGCTTTTCCCTCCCGGGGGAAGGCTACACCTTC. Filled out from reference TRBV5-4 and TRBJ1-2, the complete variable domain reads ETGVTQSPTHLIKTRGQQVTLRCSSQSGHNTVSWYQQALGQGPQFIFQYYREEENGRGNFPPRFSGLQFPNYSSELNVNALELDDSALYLCASSFSLPGEGYTFGSGTRLTVV.

The chain employs TRBV7-9 and TRBJ1-3, with unresolved D. The CDR3 has 13 amino acids. Trimming cost V 3 bases and J 7 bases, with 10 bases left between them. Per germline, CDR1 SEHNR and CDR2 FQNEAQ (reference sequence). The DNA for the CDR3 is TGTGCCAGCAGCTTCGGGGTTATCAACACCATATATTTT. It specifies CASSFGVINTIYF.

The DNA for the CDR3 is TGTGCCTGGGGTGATGACAGGGAGGTTAACTATGGCTACACCTTC. Its translation is CAWGDDREVNYGYTF. The genes are TRBV30 and TRBJ1-2; TRBD1 matches at 7 bases. J gave up 1 base and V 5 bases, and 10 bases lay outside the gene matches. The germline V gene encodes CDR1 GTSNPN and CDR2 SVGIG (reference sequence). The CDR3 consists of 15 residues. Full variable domain (missing parts from reference TRBV30 and TRBJ1-2): SQTIHQWPATLVQPVGSPLSLECTVEGTSNPNLYWYRQAAGRGLQLLFYSVGIGQISSEVPQNLSASRPQDRQFILSSKKLLLSDSGFYLCAWGDDREVNYGYTFGSGTRLTVV.

The J gene is TRBJ1-6, the V gene TRBV5-1; D is undetermined. The ends were cut back, 3 bases at V and 0 bases at J, with 13 bases in the middle. The germline V gene has CDR1 SGHRS and CDR2 YFSETQ. The CDR3 runs 17 residues. The CDR3 here is CASSYKTGSSYNSPLHF. Here the CDR3 DNA reads TGCGCCAGCAGCTACAAGACGGGGAGCTCCTATAATTCACCCCTCCACTTT.

The chain has TRBV30 and TRBJ2-3; 7 bases align to TRBD2. The length of the CDR3 is 15 residues. J lost 1 base, V lost 0 bases, and 4 bases had no gene match. Germline V gives CDR1 GTSNPN, CDR2 SVGIG (reference sequence). Here the CDR3 reads CAWSVAGKGTDTQYF. CDR3 coding DNA: TGTGCCTGGAGTGTAGCGGGGAAGGGCACAGATACGCAGTATTTT.

This clone was detected only once. The chain employs TRBV28 and TRBJ2-7; D remains ambiguous. V lost 5 bases to trimming and J lost 0 bases, with 14 bases between them. Germline V gene sequence: CDR1 MDHEN, CDR2 SYDVKM. The CDR3 runs to 15 residues. CDR3 amino acids: CASSPLLADSYEQYF. DNA for the CDR3: TGTGCCAGCAGTCCCCTCCTGGCGGACTCCTACGAGCAGTACTTC.

This clone appeared a single time. The V call is TRBV19, the J call TRBJ1-1, with 7 nucleotides matching TRBD1. Germline CDR1 reads LNHDA; CDR2 reads SQIVND (reference sequence). V lost 5 bases, J lost 3 bases, and 3 bases stayed unmatched. CDR3 length equals 13 residues. The CDR3 nucleotides read TGTGCCAGTAGTGCTGACAGGGACACTGAAGCTTTCTTT. As protein: CASSADRDTEAFF.

V is TRBV19 and J is TRBJ2-6; 9 bases agree with TRBD1. Trimming cost V 5 bases and J 0 bases; bases outside gene matches: 8. Germline V gene data show CDR1 as LNHDA and CDR2 as SQIVND (reference sequence). The CDR3 has 18 amino acids. The CDR3 coding sequence is TGTGCCAGTAGTGGGGACAGGGCCGACTTCTCTGGGGCCAACGTCCTGACTTTC. Protein: CASSGDRADFSGANVLTF.

This clone was counted between two and nine times. The same CDR3 also results from other DNA sequences found in this sample. The V and J genes are TRBV2 and TRBJ1-1, with D perhaps TRBD1 (5 bases). The V end lost 6 bases, the J end lost 0 bases, and 8 bases lay between the germline ends. Germline CDR1 SNHLY, CDR2 FYNNEI. The CDR3 extends over 13 amino acids. As DNA, the CDR3 is TGTGCCAGCAGCGCAGGGATGAACACTGAAGCTTTCTTT. Amino acids: CASSAGMNTEAFF.

This chain joins TRBV11-2 and TRBJ1-1, with D unclear. V was shortened by 4 bases and J by 0 bases, with 15 bases between the two germline ends. The CDR3 is 16 amino acids. Germline lookup yields CDR1 SGHAT and CDR2 FQNNGV. The chain's CDR3 is CASSSLWPQMNTEAFF. The CDR3 region has the DNA TGTGCCAGCAGCTCCTTGTGGCCTCAAATGAACACTGAAGCTTTCTTT.